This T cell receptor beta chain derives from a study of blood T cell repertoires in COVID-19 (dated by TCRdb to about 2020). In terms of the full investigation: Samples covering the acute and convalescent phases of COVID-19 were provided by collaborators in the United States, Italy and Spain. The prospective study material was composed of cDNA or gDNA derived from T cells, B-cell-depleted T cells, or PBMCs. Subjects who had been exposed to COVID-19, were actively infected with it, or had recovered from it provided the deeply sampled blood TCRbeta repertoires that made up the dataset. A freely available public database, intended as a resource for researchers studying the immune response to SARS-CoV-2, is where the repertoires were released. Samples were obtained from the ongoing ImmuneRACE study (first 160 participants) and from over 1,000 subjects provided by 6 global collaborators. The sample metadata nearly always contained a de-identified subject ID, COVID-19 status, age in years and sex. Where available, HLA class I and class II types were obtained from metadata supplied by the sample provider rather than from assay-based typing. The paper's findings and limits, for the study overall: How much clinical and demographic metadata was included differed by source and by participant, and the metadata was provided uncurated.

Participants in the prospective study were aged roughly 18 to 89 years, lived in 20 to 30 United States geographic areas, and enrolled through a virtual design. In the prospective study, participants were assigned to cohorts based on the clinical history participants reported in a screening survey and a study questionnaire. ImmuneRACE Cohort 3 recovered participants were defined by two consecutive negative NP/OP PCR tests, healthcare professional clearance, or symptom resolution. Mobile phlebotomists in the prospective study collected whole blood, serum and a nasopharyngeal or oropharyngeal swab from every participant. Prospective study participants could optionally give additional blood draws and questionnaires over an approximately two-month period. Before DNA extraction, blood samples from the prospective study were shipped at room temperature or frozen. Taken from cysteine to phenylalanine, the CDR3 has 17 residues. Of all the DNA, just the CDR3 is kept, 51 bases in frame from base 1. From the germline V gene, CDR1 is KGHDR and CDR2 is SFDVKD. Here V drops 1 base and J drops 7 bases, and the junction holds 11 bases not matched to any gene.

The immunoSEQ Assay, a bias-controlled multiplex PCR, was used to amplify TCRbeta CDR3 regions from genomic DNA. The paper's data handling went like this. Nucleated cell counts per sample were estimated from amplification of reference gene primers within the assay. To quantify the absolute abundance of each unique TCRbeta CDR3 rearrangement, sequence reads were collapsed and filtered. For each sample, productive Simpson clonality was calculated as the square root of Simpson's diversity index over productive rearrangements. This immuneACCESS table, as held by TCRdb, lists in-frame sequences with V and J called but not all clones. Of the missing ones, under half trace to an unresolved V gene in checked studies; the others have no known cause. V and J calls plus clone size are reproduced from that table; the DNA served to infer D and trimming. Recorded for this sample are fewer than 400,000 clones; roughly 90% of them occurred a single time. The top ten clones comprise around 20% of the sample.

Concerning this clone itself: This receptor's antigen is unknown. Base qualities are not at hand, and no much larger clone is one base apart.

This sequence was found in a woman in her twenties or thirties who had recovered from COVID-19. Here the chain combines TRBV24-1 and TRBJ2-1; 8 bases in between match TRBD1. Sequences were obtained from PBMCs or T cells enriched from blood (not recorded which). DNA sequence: TGTGCCACCAGTGATTTCAGAGGACAGGGAGTCGAGAATGAGCAGTTCTTC. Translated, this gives CATSDFRGQGVENEQFF.